The 6 T cell receptor beta chains below all came from one sample that was sequenced in a study of early T cells in non-severe SARS-CoV-2 infection. TCRdb ran MiXCR on the 5' RACE reads and lists one entry per CDR3 protein. The sample records approximately 66,000 distinct CDR3 sequences, roughly an eighth being singletons. Specimen: whole blood. Receptors were obtained from an adult who was a healthcare worker with PCR-confirmed SARS-CoV-2 infection or an uninfected control (not recorded which).

This clonotype was found a few times. The chain has TRBV29-1 and TRBJ2-7; 8 bases agree with TRBD2. Germline loops: CDR1 SQVTM, CDR2 ANQGSEA. CDR3 length equals 14 residues. The V and J ends lost 7 bases and 5 bases, in that order; junction bases with no gene match: 13. The DNA of the CDR3 is TGCAGCGCGGCTTGGGGAGCGGGGGAGGACGAGCAGTACTTC. Encoded protein: CSAAWGAGEDEQYF.

The chain joins TRBV5-5 to TRBJ1-2; D is unresolved. CDR3 length: 13 amino acids. Per germline, CDR1 SGHKS and CDR2 YYEKEE (reference sequence). V lost 2 bases to trimming and J lost 2 bases, with 7 bases between them. CDR3 nucleotides: TGTGCCAGCAGCTTTCCGGGGAACTATGGCTACACCTTC. This gives the protein CASSFPGNYGYTF.

The table lists this clonotype with a few counts. The chain links TRBV7-9 to TRBJ1-1, with D maybe TRBD1 (5 bases). Germline V gives CDR1 SEHNR, CDR2 FQNEAQ (reference sequence). The CDR3 is 13 residues long. Trimming shortened V by 1 base and J by 4 bases, and 7 bases separated the two germline ends. Here the CDR3 DNA reads TGTGCCAGCAGCTTAGGCAGGGTCACTGAAGCTTTCTTT. This codes for CASSLGRVTEAFF.

The chain uses TRBV14 and TRBJ2-3; 9 bases match TRBD2. J lost 4 bases, V lost 6 bases, and 5 bases had no gene match. The CDR3 loop spans 14 amino acids. CDR1 is SGHDN and CDR2 is FVKESK in the germline V gene. CDR3 DNA: TGTGCCAGCAGTCATAGCGGGAGTGCAGATACGCAGTATTTT. Amino acid sequence: CASSHSGSADTQYF.

This clonotype was seen ten or more times. This rearrangement joins TRBV2 to TRBJ2-1, with D perhaps matching TRBD2 (5 bases). The ends were cut back, 2 bases at V and 4 bases at J, with 12 bases in the middle. The CDR3 is 15 residues long. Germline V CDR1 and CDR2: SNHLY, FYNNEI. For the CDR3, the DNA is TGTGCCAGCAGTGAATCGCGAGCGGAGTACAATGAGCAGTTCTTC. It translates to CASSESRAEYNEQFF. The whole variable domain, filled in from reference TRBV2 and TRBJ2-1, reads EPEVTQTPSHQVTQMGQEVILRCVPISNHLYFYWYRQILGQKVEFLVSFYNNEISEKSEIFDDQFSVERPDGSNFTLKIRSTKLEDSAMYFCASSESRAEYNEQFFGPGTRLTVL.

The genes are TRBV6-1 and TRBJ2-5, with D perhaps being TRBD1 or TRBD2 (5 bases each). CDR1 and CDR2 from the germline V gene are MNHNS and SASEGT. This CDR3 has 14 amino acids. The V end was cut by 2 bases, the J end by 1 base, with 8 bases between. The CDR3 region has the DNA TGTGCCAGCAGTGAATACGGGGCCCAAGAGACCCAGTACTTC. It encodes CASSEYGAQETQYF.